There are many counts of the clone carrying this T cell receptor beta chain. The antigen remains undetermined. The data stem from a study of CD8 T cells in ankylosing spondylitis. Points from the study as a whole: Researchers reportedly found disease-linked clones significantly enriched in matched ankylosing spondylitis synovial fluid. Peripheral blood held disease-linked clones only at relatively low frequency, and these were CD8+. Apparently characteristic of ankylosing spondylitis blood was a TCR beta motif (roughly eight highly homologous variants). In synovial fluid and blood from reactive arthritis, some motif variants were previously reported.

Libraries for TCR beta were made by quantitative 5'-RACE with molecular barcodes. Each CDR3 protein is one row after TCRdb ran MiXCR on the 5' RACE reads. Counted here are fewer than 550,000 distinct CDR3 sequences, approximately 5.3% occurring once; the ten biggest clones make up roughly 3.2%. The CDR3 is 18 residues long. Germline CDR1 SGHAT, CDR2 FQDESV (reference sequence). After removal of 6 bases from V and 2 bases from J, the junction contained 15 bases not matched to a gene. The receptor comes from a male donor with ankylosing spondylitis. The genes are TRBV11-1 and TRBJ1-1; 10 nucleotides match TRBD1. The sample taken for sequencing was blood, either unsorted or a sorted T cell fraction (not recorded which). This CDR3 is CASSSREGQGPGNTEAFF. The CDR3 DNA reads as TGTGCCAGCAGTTCCCGCGAGGGACAGGGGCCTGGAAACACTGAAGCTTTCTTT.